This TCR beta chain was identified in a study of blood T cells in healthy people across ages (dated by TCRdb to 2013 to 2016). With respect to the entire study: Template switching captured roughly one uniquely barcoded TCR beta cDNA molecule per two T cells in model experiments. Four age groups were formed from the donors: young (average about 16 years), middle-aged (approximately 40), aged (about 68) and long-lived (more than 75). Using deep sequencing normalized with unique cDNA molecular identifiers, the study measured how TCR beta repertoire diversity changes with age. To avoid experimental bias, donors of different ages were randomly spread across the sequencing lanes. Two additional independent replicas of 1 million unique cDNA reads from the same blood draw were analyzed for two donors (one aged 18 to 30 and one aged 80 or older). The paper's findings and limits, for the study overall: Since profiling was done on bulk unsorted PBMCs, naive and antigen-experienced compartments could not be conclusively compared. The percentage of naive T cells measured by flow cytometry correlated strongly with observed TCR beta diversity. Estimates of total diversity based on one million sequenced T cells were considered lower bounds and underestimates. Compared with the aged group, more naive CD4+ T cells, fewer expanded clones and increased TCR diversity were shown by the long-lived group, suggesting age selection. Observed TCR beta diversity per million T cells fell roughly linearly with age, and a significant reduction was already apparent by age roughly 40. Because the CMV infection status of the donors was unknown, age-related changes in expanded clonotypes may potentially have been confounded.

CDR1 and CDR2, looked up from the germline V gene (reference sequence), are LGHDT and YNNKEL. The CDR3 holds 12 amino acids from the cysteine to the phenylalanine. Here the CDR3 DNA is all that survives: 36 bases in frame from base 1. V is reduced by 6 bases and J by 5 bases, leaving a spacing of 11 bases between them. A note on this clonotype: Its antigen has not been determined. No much larger clone is present one base from it, and per-base qualities are unavailable.

Systemically healthy Caucasian individuals from Russia, approximately 39 in total and aged about 6 to 90 years, were included as donors. Each donor gave about 9.7 milliliters of peripheral blood, drawn into EDTA-treated Vacutainer tubes. PBMCs were isolated by Ficoll-Paque density-gradient centrifugation, with at least 6.5 million obtained per sample. Trizol reagent was used to extract total RNA from the PBMCs, yielding at least 6 micrograms per sample. Naive CD45RAhigh/CD27high T cell percentages were measured by flow cytometry on a PBMC aliquot from every donor. The protocol used for the library was 5' RACE. TCRdb lists the instrument as Illumina HiSeq 2500. The second PCR ran for about 6 to 11 cycles and used a J-beta primer mix along with a sample-barcoded 5' primer. A template-switch 5' adaptor carrying 12 random nucleotides introduced a unique molecular identifier onto each TCR beta cDNA molecule. Each sample yielded at least 3 million CDR3-containing paired-end reads. All of the RNA was converted into first-strand cDNA using the Mint cDNA synthesis kit, with a TRBC-specific oligonucleotide serving as the primer. Following uracil-DNA glycosylase treatment, a first 18-cycle PCR with universal primers M1SS and BC2_uni_R was performed on all cDNA. The authors processed their data as follows. Each sample was normalized by randomly selecting 1 million high-quality reads, each carrying a distinct molecular identifier. Reads sharing molecular identifiers were discarded rather than binned into consensus sequences. MiTCR, with a Q25 quality threshold and the strictest error-elimination algorithm, was used for CDR3 identification, clonotype clustering and error correction. A nonparametric unseen species model using Euler transformation provided a lower-bound estimate of total TCR beta diversity. TCRdb itself trimmed the public reads at Q25 with fastp, ran MiXCR and retained productive beta chains. Each CDR3 protein gets just one entry, which takes the most common genes and DNA from the rows behind it. It is TCRdb's table, rather than the study itself, that gives the V and J calls and clone size. The sample records about a million distinct CDR3 sequences, roughly 51% of which are singletons. About a fifth of the sample lies in the top ten.

The sequence was obtained from a woman between 55 and 75 years old in good health. The sample consisted of blood. The chain joins TRBV3-1 to TRBJ2-7; no D gene can be assigned with confidence. The DNA reads as follows: TGTGCCAGCAGTCGCCGCGGTGACGAGCAGTACTTC. The encoded protein is CASSRRGDEQYF.